Described below is a single TCR beta chain sequence and its context. These data belong to a study of cytomegalovirus exposure and HLA in healthy donors. The CDR3 length is 16 residues. The V and J ends lost 5 bases and 5 bases, in that order; junction bases with no gene match: 11. CDR1 and CDR2 (germline): SGHNT, YENEEA. Amplification used 60 Vbeta primers and 13 Jbeta primers. The method was immunoSEQ multiplex PCR; TCRdb's version includes in-frame clones alone and lacks a portion of them. The data show 90,000 to 120,000 clones, with just under 75% seen just once and around 2.5% held by the top ten.

This TCR derives from a man aged 50 to 60 in good health and CMV-seropositive. The chain links TRBV11-3 to TRBJ2-2; 7 nucleotides agree with TRBD1. Sequencing used PBMCs. As DNA, the CDR3 is TGTGCCAGCAGCCAAACCGGGACAGATTCGACCGGGGAGCTGTTTTTT. It specifies CASSQTGTDSTGELFF.